The rows below give T cell receptor beta chains drawn from one sample of a study of T cells in Graves' hyperthyroidism and ophthalmopathy. TCRdb re-called the multiplex PCR reads through MiXCR, storing one row per CDR3 protein. The sample includes more than 350,000 distinct CDR3 sequences, more than 12% of them seen just once. The material sequenced was blood. The receptors originated from a woman younger than 45 with Graves' hyperthyroidism. Both conserved end residues are part of each CDR3.

V gene,J gene,CDR3 protein
TRBV20-1,TRBJ2-7,CSARDRKGQVTYEQYF
TRBV5-1,TRBJ1-1,CASSLEGPLNTEAFF
TRBV9,TRBJ2-7,CASSGQVGYEQYF
TRBV5-1,TRBJ1-4,CASSWDRQPNEKLFF
TRBV20-1,TRBJ2-5,CSAIQGLVTQYF
TRBV24-1,TRBJ1-2,CATSGGYGYTF
TRBV5-1,TRBJ2-3,CASSLGGLTFTDTQYF
TRBV20-1,TRBJ2-7,CSARDTSEWGASTPYEQYF
TRBV27,TRBJ1-5,CASSLRTEITPQHF
TRBV7-2,TRBJ2-7,CASSLNRGEQYF
TRBV4-1,TRBJ1-5,CASSEDHTGSRQPQHF
TRBV2,TRBJ2-1,CASTGHGSIAYNEQFF
TRBV5-1,TRBJ2-1,CASSPGAGVYNEQFF
TRBV9,TRBJ2-5,CASSAFSGPQETQYF
TRBV20-1,TRBJ1-5,CSVQSGDQPQHF